The 26 T cell receptor beta chains below come from one sample, sequenced in a study of cytomegalovirus exposure and HLA in healthy donors. Some clones are missing from TCRdb's copy, which holds only in-frame ones; the method was immunoSEQ multiplex PCR. Among about 280,000 clones listed, approximately 87% were seen once. Sequenced material: PBMCs. The receptors come from a woman under 30 in good health and CMV-seronegative.

The V call is TRBV18, the J call TRBJ2-7, with TRBD1 matching over 8 bases. Germline CDR1 KGHSH, CDR2 LQKENI. The CDR3 runs 15 residues. V lost 3 bases, J lost 6 bases, and 10 bases stayed unmatched. The CDR3 bases are TGTGCCAGCTCACCGCAGGGGGCTACAGAAAGCGAGCAGTACTTC. Protein: CASSPQGATESEQYF. Full variable domain (outside the CDR3, taken from reference TRBV18 and TRBJ2-7): NAGVMQNPRHLVRRRGQEARLRCSPMKGHSHVYWYRQLPEEGLKFMVYLQKENIIDESGMPKERFSAEFPKEGPSILRIQQVVRGDSAAYFCASSPQGATESEQYFGPGTRLTVT.

There are a few counts of this clone. The V and J genes are TRBV5-6 and TRBJ2-5; possible D gene TRBD2, 5 bases. Trimming removed 4 bases from V and 5 bases from J, with 15 bases in between. Germline V gives CDR1 SGHDT, CDR2 YYEEEE. CDR3 length equals 14 residues. The CDR3 DNA is TGTGCCAGCAGCCTAGGAGCGGCCGGGGAGACCCAGTACTTC. This gives the protein CASSLGAAGETQYF.

The gene calls are TRBV9 and TRBJ2-1; D ambiguous. Trimming removed 4 bases at V and 0 bases at J, with 14 bases between. CDR3 length equals 16 residues. From germline, CDR1 is SGDLS and CDR2 YYNGEE. The CDR3 sequence is CASSKRLELSYNEQFF. The CDR3 DNA sequence: TGTGCCAGCAGCAAAAGACTGGAGCTCTCCTACAATGAGCAGTTCTTC.

V and J are TRBV6-5 and TRBJ2-3; D may be TRBD2 (5 bases). Deletions cut 2 bases from V and 1 base from J, with 10 bases between. CDR3 length: 15 amino acids. The germline gives CDR1 MNHEY, CDR2 SVGAGI. The CDR3 DNA reads TGTGCCAGCAGTTACGGCGGGTCCCGCACAGATACGCAGTATTTT. Encoded protein: CASSYGGSRTDTQYF.

V and J are TRBV25-1 and TRBJ2-1; a possible D gene is TRBD2 (5 bases). Germline CDR1 is MGHDK and CDR2 is SYGVNS. The V gene lost 3 bases and the J gene lost 2 bases, with 14 bases spanning the gap. This CDR3 has 16 residues. CDR3 nucleotides: TGTGCCAGCAGTGAGGCCCTGGGAGCGGCCTACAATGAGCAGTTCTTC. Its protein is CASSEALGAAYNEQFF.

CDR3 bases: TGTGCCAGCAGTTCCCCGGGACTAGGGGTGTACGAGCAGTACTTC. Residues: CASSSPGLGVYEQYF. This chain connects TRBV28 to TRBJ2-7; 8 bases line up with TRBD2. This CDR3 region has 15 residues. Germline V lookup: CDR1 MDHEN, CDR2 SYDVKM. V gave up 4 bases and J gave up 4 bases; unmatched junction bases: 9.

The V gene is TRBV2, the J gene TRBJ1-1; D may be TRBD1 (6 bases). Trimming took off 8 bases at V and 6 bases at J, with 16 bases between the two ends. The length of the CDR3 is 13 residues. Germline lookup yields CDR1 SNHLY and CDR2 FYNNEI. Here the CDR3 DNA reads TGTGCCAGCCTGTTCAGGGGCGAAGCTGAAGCTTTCTTT. This codes for CASLFRGEAEAFF.

This chain connects TRBV27 to TRBJ2-7; tentatively, D is TRBD2 (5 bases). This CDR3 comprises 15 residues. V lost 5 bases and J lost 3, with 17 bases in between. In germline, CDR1 is MNHEY, CDR2 SMNVEV (reference sequence). CDR3 nucleotide sequence: TGTGCCAGCAGTCTACTCCGAGCGGCAAACTACGAGCAGTACTTC. It is translated as CASSLLRAANYEQYF.

The chain has TRBV5-4 and TRBJ2-7, with D tentatively TRBD1 (5 bases). Per germline, CDR1 SGHNT and CDR2 YYREEE (reference sequence). The CDR3 spans 15 residues. Trimming took off 4 bases at V and 0 bases at J, with 14 bases between the two ends. CDR3 protein: CASSTDTATSYEQYF. As DNA, the CDR3 is TGTGCCAGCAGCACGGACACGGCGACCTCCTACGAGCAGTACTTC.

The gene calls are TRBV6-1 and TRBJ1-5, with 10 bases lining up with TRBD1. V trimming: 10 bases; J trimming: 7 bases; junction bases outside the gene matches: 10. The CDR3 loop spans 14 amino acids. Per germline, CDR1 MNHNS and CDR2 SASEGT. The CDR3: CATQKDRGGQPQHF. The CDR3 DNA sequence: TGTGCCACTCAAAAGGACAGGGGGGGACAGCCCCAGCATTTT.

The chain recombines TRBV19 with TRBJ1-5; D is perhaps TRBD1 (5 bases). Germline values: CDR1 LNHDA, CDR2 SQIVND (reference sequence). V was shortened by 6 bases and J by 7 bases, with 13 bases between the two germline ends. This CDR3 is 13 amino acids long. As DNA, the CDR3 is TGTGCCAGTAGCCCCGTGTCAGGGCAGCCCCAGCATTTT. This gives the protein CASSPVSGQPQHF.

This clone was observed a single time. J is TRBJ2-1 and V is TRBV19; D call uncertain. CDR3 length: 13 amino acids. CDR1 LNHDA and CDR2 SQIVND come from the germline V gene (reference sequence). Trimming took off 6 bases at V and 4 bases at J, with 10 bases between the two ends. Here the CDR3 DNA reads TGTGCCAGTAGCCTACGAGCGTACAATGAGCAGTTCTTC. Translation: CASSLRAYNEQFF.

This clone was recorded a few times. The V call is TRBV2, the J call TRBJ1-5; no clear D. Germline lookup yields CDR1 SNHLY and CDR2 FYNNEI. Trimming shortened V by 0 bases and J by 4 bases, and 7 bases separated the two germline ends. The CDR3 is made up of 14 amino acids. CDR3 residues: CASSEAQPNQPQHF. CDR3 bases: TGTGCCAGCAGTGAAGCACAGCCTAATCAGCCCCAGCATTTT.

Concerning this clone itself: The same CDR3 is also encoded by other DNA sequences in this sample. The chain couples TRBV5-1 to TRBJ1-4; 7 bases are a match to TRBD1. The CDR3 consists of 15 residues. Germline loops: CDR1 SGHRS, CDR2 YFSETQ. The J segment lost 0 bases and the V segment lost 3 bases, leaving 2 bases of the junction unmatched. CDR3 amino acids: CASSSTGATNEKLFF. The DNA of the CDR3 is TGCGCCAGCAGCTCTACAGGGGCAACTAATGAAAAACTGTTTTTT.

This chain links TRBV27 with TRBJ1-2; 8 bases are a match to TRBD1. The CDR3 has 16 amino acids. J gave up 8 bases and V 5 bases, and 16 bases lay outside the gene matches. Germline-derived CDR1 and CDR2 are MNHEY and SMNVEV (reference sequence). The DNA for the CDR3 is TGTGCCAGCAGTCTACTTGGACAGGGCCGAAGGAACGGCTACACCTTC. Its translation: CASSLLGQGRRNGYTF.

The chain links TRBV15 to TRBJ2-5; D might be TRBD2 (5 bases). Germline V gives CDR1 LNHNV, CDR2 YYDKDF (reference sequence). V shed 8 bases and J shed 2 bases, with 12 bases lying between them. This CDR3 spans 13 amino acids. CDR3 coding DNA: TGTGCCACCCACGAGGGATCGCAAGAGACCCAGTACTTC. The encoded protein is CATHEGSQETQYF.

The rearrangement links TRBV19 to TRBJ1-1; a weak D match, TRBD1 (5 bases). V shed 3 bases and J shed 6 bases, with 17 bases lying between them. The CDR3 is 15 residues long. The V gene's germline CDR1 is LNHDA and CDR2 SQIVND (reference sequence). Written as DNA, the CDR3 is TGTGCCAGTAGTATTTCCGCGACAGCTAAGGCTGAAGCTTTCTTT. This encodes CASSISATAKAEAFF. The full variable domain, with the rest looked up from reference TRBV19 and TRBJ1-1, is DGGITQSPKYLFRKEGQNVTLSCEQNLNHDAMYWYRQDPGQGLRLIYYSQIVNDFQKGDIAEGYSVSREKKESFPLTVTSAQKNPTAFYLCASSISATAKAEAFFGQGTRLTVV.

Comment on this clone: Within the sample, other DNA sequences also encode this same CDR3. The V call is TRBV5-1, the J call TRBJ2-2, with 11 bases that match TRBD2. Germline CDR1 SGHRS, CDR2 YFSETQ. The CDR3 is made up of 16 amino acids. The V and J ends lost 4 bases and 2 bases, in that order; junction bases with no gene match: 4. In DNA, the CDR3 is TGCGCCAGCAGCCGTACTAGCGGGAGAAACACCGGGGAGCTGTTTTTT. Residues: CASSRTSGRNTGELFF. The full variable domain, its missing parts supplied by reference TRBV5-1 and TRBJ2-2, is KAGVTQTPRYLIKTRGQQVTLSCSPISGHRSVSWYQQTPGQGLQFLFEYFSETQRNKGNFPGRFSGRQFSNSRSEMNVSTLELGDSALYLCASSRTSGRNTGELFFGEGSRLTVL.

The chain carries TRBV5-6 and TRBJ2-4, with TRBD2 as a possible D gene (5 bases). V gave up 0 bases and J gave up 0 bases, with 7 bases separating them. Germline values: CDR1 SGHDT, CDR2 YYEEEE. The length of the CDR3 is 15 residues. In DNA form, the CDR3 reads TGTGCCAGCAGCTTGGGCGGACTAGCCAAAAACATTCAGTACTTC. Translating gives CASSLGGLAKNIQYF.

The J gene is TRBJ1-2, the V gene TRBV28; 7 bases align to TRBD1. Per germline, CDR1 MDHEN and CDR2 SYDVKM. With V trimmed by 4 bases and J by 5 bases, 4 bases remained unmatched. CDR3 length equals 13 residues. The CDR3 DNA sequence: TGTGCCAGCAGTTCGGGACAGCAGTATGGCTACACCTTC. Residues: CASSSGQQYGYTF.

The J gene is TRBJ1-3, the V gene TRBV19; D uncertain. Germline CDR1 reads LNHDA; CDR2 reads SQIVND (reference sequence). Between the trimmed V and J ends, which lost 2 bases and 4 bases, there was a span of 9 bases. The CDR3 totals 14 residues. This CDR3 is CASSIPGVGNTIYF. In nucleotides, the CDR3 is TGTGCCAGTAGTATACCGGGAGTCGGAAACACCATATATTTT. Full variable domain (remainder filled in from reference TRBV19 and TRBJ1-3): DGGITQSPKYLFRKEGQNVTLSCEQNLNHDAMYWYRQDPGQGLRLIYYSQIVNDFQKGDIAEGYSVSREKKESFPLTVTSAQKNPTAFYLCASSIPGVGNTIYFGEGSWLTVV.

This chain uses TRBV10-3 with TRBJ2-1; 10 nucleotides line up with TRBD2. Germline CDR1 reads ENHRY; CDR2 reads SYGVKD. CDR3 size: 15 residues. The trim removed 8 bases at V and 4 bases at J, leaving 8 bases unmatched. The CDR3 spells CAIRASGSPYNEQFF. The CDR3, as DNA: TGTGCCATCCGGGCTAGCGGGAGTCCTTACAATGAGCAGTTCTTC.

This clone came up once. This chain joins TRBV6-4 and TRBJ2-1; 7 bases align to TRBD2. This CDR3 is built from 15 residues. V was pared by 5 bases and J by 7 bases, with 11 bases of the junction left unmatched. The germline V gene encodes CDR1 MRHNA and CDR2 SNTAGT. CDR3 protein: CASSRGAGVGNEQFF. CDR3 nucleotides: TGTGCCAGCAGTCGTGGTGCGGGAGTTGGTAATGAGCAGTTCTTC.

The chain has TRBV28 and TRBJ1-5, with a tentative D call TRBD1 (5 bases). Trimming pared 8 bases from V and 8 bases from J, leaving 19 bases between. This CDR3 region has 14 residues. Germline CDR1 reads MDHEN; CDR2 reads SYDVKM. DNA of the CDR3: TGTGCCAGCCTTAAGGTGGGGGGGAGGGAGCCCCAGCATTTT. It is translated as CASLKVGGREPQHF.

The chain combines TRBV5-1 with TRBJ1-3; unclear D gene. CDR3 size: 15 residues. The V gene's germline CDR1 is SGHRS and CDR2 YFSETQ. Trimming took 0 bases from V and 2 from J, leaving 9 bases between them. DNA for the CDR3: TGCGCCAGCAGCTTGGTCCGTCCTACTGGAAACACCATATATTTT. This translates into CASSLVRPTGNTIYF.

The chain is built from TRBV10-3 and TRBJ2-7; 8 bases fit TRBD1. V shed 2 bases and J 5 bases; nucleotides not matched to a gene: 2. CDR1 and CDR2 (germline): ENHRY, SYGVKD. The CDR3 has 13 amino acids. The CDR3 sequence is CAISEGQGNEQYF. Written as DNA, the CDR3 is TGTGCCATCAGTGAGGGACAGGGCAACGAGCAGTACTTC.